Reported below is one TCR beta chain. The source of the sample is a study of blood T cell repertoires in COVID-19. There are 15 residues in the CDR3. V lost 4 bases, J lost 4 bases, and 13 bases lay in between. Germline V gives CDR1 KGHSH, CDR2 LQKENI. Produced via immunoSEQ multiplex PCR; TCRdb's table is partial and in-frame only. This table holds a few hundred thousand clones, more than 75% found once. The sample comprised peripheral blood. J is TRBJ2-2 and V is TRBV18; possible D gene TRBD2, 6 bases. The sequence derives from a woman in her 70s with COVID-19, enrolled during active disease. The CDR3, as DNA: TGTGCCAGCTCACAGGAGGGGAGGAGCACCGGGGAGCTGTTTTTT. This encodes CASSQEGRSTGELFF.